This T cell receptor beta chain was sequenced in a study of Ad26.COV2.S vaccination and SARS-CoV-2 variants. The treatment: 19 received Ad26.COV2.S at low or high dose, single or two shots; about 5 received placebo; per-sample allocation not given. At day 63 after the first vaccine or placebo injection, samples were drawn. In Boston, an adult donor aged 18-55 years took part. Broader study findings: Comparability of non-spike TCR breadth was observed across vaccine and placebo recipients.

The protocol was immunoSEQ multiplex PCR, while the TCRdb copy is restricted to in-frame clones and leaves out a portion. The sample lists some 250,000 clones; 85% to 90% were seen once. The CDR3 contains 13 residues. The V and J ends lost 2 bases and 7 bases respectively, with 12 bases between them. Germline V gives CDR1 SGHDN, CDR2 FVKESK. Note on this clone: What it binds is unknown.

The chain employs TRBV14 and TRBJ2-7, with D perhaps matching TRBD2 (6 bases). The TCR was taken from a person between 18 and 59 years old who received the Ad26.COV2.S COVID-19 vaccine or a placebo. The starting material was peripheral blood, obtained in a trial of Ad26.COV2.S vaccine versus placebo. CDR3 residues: CASSQFGAGEQYF. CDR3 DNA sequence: TGTGCCAGCAGCCAATTCGGGGCGGGGGAGCAGTACTTC.